These T cell receptor beta chains were read from a single sample in a study of regulatory T cells in long-lasting Graves disease. TCRdb reprocessed the multiplex PCR reads via MiXCR and lists one record per CDR3 protein. The sample contains under 250,000 distinct CDR3 sequences, roughly a fifth of which appear only once. The same data also contributed to another study, on T cells in Graves' hyperthyroidism and ophthalmopathy.

The sample here was peripheral blood mononuclear cells (PBMCs), taken at new diagnosis, from a patient treated with antithyroid drugs. Every receptor here comes from a woman in her thirties with Graves disease. CDR3s include the opening cysteine and the closing phenylalanine or tryptophan. The order of the fields is D gene, V gene, J gene, CDR3 length, clone size, CDR3 protein, CDR3 DNA. The D gene is left open where the match is weak. Expanded clones get a size class; other rows say once, few or many, or leave the size out.

d_call: .
v_call: TRBV28
j_call: TRBJ1-6
cdr3_length: 15
clone_size: many
cdr3_aa: CASLPFEGVDSPLHF
cdr3_nt: TGTGCCAGCCTACCATTTGAGGGGGTGGATTCACCCCTCCACTTT

d_call: TRBD1
v_call: TRBV20-1
j_call: TRBJ2-2
cdr3_length: 15
clone_size: .
cdr3_aa: CSAREMTGNTGELLF
cdr3_nt: TGCAGTGCTAGAGAGATGACAGGGAACACCGGGGAGCTGCTTTTT

d_call: .
v_call: TRBV6-2/TRBV6-3
j_call: TRBJ2-1
cdr3_length: 12
clone_size: many
cdr3_aa: CASRPSYNEQFF
cdr3_nt: TGTGCCAGCAGACCCAGCTACAATGAGCAGTTCTTC

d_call: .
v_call: TRBV3-1
j_call: TRBJ2-5
cdr3_length: 15
clone_size: .
cdr3_aa: CASSRFRDLRETQYF
cdr3_nt: TGTGCCAGCAGCCGATTCCGGGACTTGAGAGAGACCCAGTACTTC

d_call: .
v_call: TRBV14
j_call: TRBJ1-2
cdr3_length: 14
clone_size: many
cdr3_aa: CASSQTGRGPGYTF
cdr3_nt: TGTGCCAGCAGCCAAACGGGGAGGGGACCTGGCTACACCTTC

d_call: .
v_call: TRBV11-3
j_call: TRBJ2-2
cdr3_length: 16
clone_size: few
cdr3_aa: CASSLVGGRVTGELFF
cdr3_nt: TGTGCCAGCAGCTTGGTCGGGGGGCGCGTCACCGGGGAGCTGTTTTTT

d_call: .
v_call: TRBV12-3/TRBV12-4
j_call: TRBJ2-7
cdr3_length: 13
clone_size: many
cdr3_aa: CASRTRLGYEQYF
cdr3_nt: TGTGCCTCCCGGACAAGGTTGGGGTACGAGCAGTACTTC

d_call: .
v_call: TRBV19
j_call: TRBJ2-1
cdr3_length: 13
clone_size: few
cdr3_aa: CASGRQGRNEQFF
cdr3_nt: TGTGCCAGTGGCCGGCAGGGCCGCAATGAGCAGTTCTTC

d_call: .
v_call: TRBV7-9
j_call: TRBJ2-2
cdr3_length: 16
clone_size: .
cdr3_aa: CASSSGTVANTGELFF
cdr3_nt: TGTGCCAGCAGCTCCGGGACCGTTGCGAACACCGGGGAGCTGTTTTTT

d_call: .
v_call: TRBV14
j_call: TRBJ1-1
cdr3_length: 14
clone_size: .
cdr3_aa: CASSQKAGDTEAFF
cdr3_nt: TGTGCCAGCAGCCAAAAGGCGGGGGACACTGAAGCTTTCTTT

d_call: .
v_call: TRBV6-2/TRBV6-3
j_call: TRBJ1-6
cdr3_length: 15
clone_size: .
cdr3_aa: CASSFPSRANSPLHF
cdr3_nt: TGTGCCAGCAGTTTCCCTAGTAGAGCGAATTCACCCCTCCACTTT

d_call: .
v_call: TRBV5-1
j_call: TRBJ2-7
cdr3_length: 14
clone_size: .
cdr3_aa: CASSLEPGTYEQYF
cdr3_nt: TGCGCCAGCAGCTTGGAGCCAGGGACCTACGAGCAGTACTTC

d_call: .
v_call: TRBV12-3/TRBV12-4
j_call: TRBJ2-1
cdr3_length: 15
clone_size: many
cdr3_aa: CASSLMVGASGEQFF
cdr3_nt: TGTGCCAGCAGTTTAATGGTAGGAGCGAGTGGTGAGCAGTTCTTC

d_call: .
v_call: TRBV9
j_call: TRBJ2-1
cdr3_length: 13
clone_size: many
cdr3_aa: CASSADGYNEQFF
cdr3_nt: TGTGCCAGCAGCGCTGACGGATACAATGAGCAGTTCTTC

d_call: .
v_call: TRBV6-1
j_call: TRBJ1-3
cdr3_length: 14
clone_size: many
cdr3_aa: CASSDGGDGNTIYF
cdr3_nt: TGTGCCAGCAGTGATGGGGGGGACGGAAACACCATATATTTT